Below, 30 T cell receptor beta chains from the same sample are listed, as sequenced in a study of siplizumab effects on memory and regulatory T cells. The data were produced by immunoSEQ multiplex PCR, yet TCRdb's version contains in-frame clones alone and is incomplete. The sample contains roughly 100,000 clones, roughly 96% of which appear only once. The sequenced material came from naive CD4+ T cells sorted from blood. The source of these receptors is a human donor in good health.

J is TRBJ1-2 and V is TRBV5-6, with D hard to call. The CDR3 contains 12 residues. The germline V and J ends were trimmed by 4 bases and 7 bases, with 11 bases remaining between them. Germline lookup yields CDR1 SGHDT and CDR2 YYEEEE. The CDR3 loop is CASSTRTGGYTF. The CDR3 DNA follows: TGTGCCAGCAGCACAAGGACCGGTGGCTACACCTTC.

This clone appeared once. This chain connects TRBV4-1 to TRBJ2-1; tentatively, D is TRBD2 (5 bases). The germline CDR1 and CDR2 sequences are MGHRA and YSYEKL. Trimming pared 4 bases from V and 8 bases from J, leaving 12 bases between. This CDR3 has 13 amino acids. CDR3 DNA sequence: TGCGCCAGCAGCCCTACTGGGAGCTATGAGCAGTTCTTC. Protein product: CASSPTGSYEQFF.

The rearrangement uses TRBV25-1 and TRBJ1-5; no reliable D call. Germline V gene data show CDR1 as MGHDK and CDR2 as SYGVNS. There are 15 residues in the CDR3. The ends were cut back, 3 bases at V and 9 bases at J, with 18 bases in the middle. The CDR3 spells CASSDSVTGSTPQHF. In DNA form, the CDR3 reads TGTGCCAGCAGTGATTCAGTCACGGGGAGTACGCCCCAGCATTTT.

The V and J genes are TRBV2 and TRBJ2-2; no firm D call. V lost 6 bases, J lost 2 bases, and 7 bases lay in between. The CDR3 loop spans 13 amino acids. CDR1 is SNHLY and CDR2 is FYNNEI in the germline V gene. CDR3 amino acids: CASRTDNTGELFF. In nucleotides, the CDR3 is TGTGCCAGCAGGACCGACAACACCGGGGAGCTGTTTTTT.

V and J are TRBV21-1 and TRBJ1-2; the table's TRBD1 call for D was not verified on the DNA. TRBV21-1 corresponds to a pseudogene. The CDR3 runs to 17 residues. The CDR3 loop is CASSGQVILGPNYGYTF. The CDR3 DNA follows: TGTGCCAGCAGCGGGCAAGTTATCTTGGGCCCTAACTATGGCTACACCTTC.

This chain uses TRBV10-3 with TRBJ1-1; D call uncertain. Germline V gives CDR1 ENHRY, CDR2 SYGVKD. The V end was cut by 8 bases, the J end by 4 bases, with 14 bases between. This CDR3 is built from 13 residues. The CDR3 region has the DNA TGTGCCATCCAAGGTCCCTCAGGCACTGAAGCTTTCTTT. Amino acid sequence: CAIQGPSGTEAFF.

This clone has a single count. The chain joins TRBV30 to TRBJ2-3, with 8 nucleotides matching TRBD1. This CDR3 region has 13 residues. Per the germline V gene, CDR1 is GTSNPN and CDR2 is SVGIG (reference sequence). The junction had 4 bases not matched to a gene; V was cut back by 5 bases and J by 3 bases. The DNA for the CDR3 is TGTGCCTGGTCCGGGACAGGAACAGATACGCAGTATTTT. It is translated as CAWSGTGTDTQYF.

The genes are TRBV28 and TRBJ2-2; the match to TRBD1 covers 9 bases. Trimming removed 4 bases from V and 6 bases from J; junction bases left unmatched: 6. Germline loops: CDR1 MDHEN, CDR2 SYDVKM. CDR3 length equals 15 residues. CDR3 nucleotides: TGTGCCAGCAGTTCCCGGGACAGGGAAGCCGGGGAGCTGTTTTTT. Its translation: CASSSRDREAGELFF.

The V gene is TRBV2, the J gene TRBJ1-2; no clear D gene. Germline V gene data show CDR1 as SNHLY and CDR2 as FYNNEI. V lost 4 bases and J 0 bases, leaving 6 bases between the germline ends. The CDR3 is 13 amino acids. The CDR3 DNA reads as TGTGCCAGCAGTGCGTCAACTAACTATGGCTACACCTTC. Translation gives CASSASTNYGYTF.

V usage is TRBV19 and J usage is TRBJ2-7; no clear D. Germline V gives CDR1 LNHDA, CDR2 SQIVND (reference sequence). V shed 4 bases and J shed 4 bases, with 11 bases lying between them. This CDR3 has 13 amino acids. CDR3 amino acids: CASSTLFEYEQYF. CDR3 nucleotide sequence: TGTGCCAGTAGTACACTCTTCGAGTACGAGCAGTACTTC.

This rearrangement joins TRBV6-1 to TRBJ2-1, with D possibly matching TRBD2 (6 bases). CDR1 is MNHNS, CDR2 SASEGT, per germline. The CDR3 runs 15 residues. V shed 3 bases and J shed 0 bases, with 9 bases lying between them. The CDR3 sequence: CASSDNSGSYNEQFF. CDR3 nucleotide sequence: TGTGCCAGCAGTGATAATAGCGGCTCCTACAATGAGCAGTTCTTC.

This chain joins TRBV11-2 and TRBJ2-7, with D perhaps matching TRBD1 (5 bases). V shed 1 base and J shed 5 bases, with 15 bases lying between them. The CDR3 runs 15 residues. CDR1 is SGHAT, CDR2 FQNNGV, per germline. The CDR3: CASSLARTPWHEQYF. The CDR3 DNA reads as TGTGCCAGCAGCTTAGCCCGGACACCTTGGCACGAGCAGTACTTC. Drawing the rest from reference TRBV11-2 and TRBJ2-7, the complete variable domain is EAGVAQSPRYKIIEKRQSVAFWCNPISGHATLYWYQQILGQGPKLLIQFQNNGVVDDSQLPKDRFSAERLKGVDSTLKIQPAKLEDSAVYLCASSLARTPWHEQYFGPGTRLTVT.

The CDR3 sequence is CASSSSGASDTQYF. For the CDR3, the DNA is TGTGCCAGCAGCAGCTCAGGGGCGTCCGATACGCAGTATTTT. The rearrangement uses TRBV7-3 and TRBJ2-3; TRBD1 is a possible D gene (6 bases). Germline V lookup: CDR1 SGHTA, CDR2 FQGTGA. The CDR3 runs 14 residues. Between the trimmed V and J ends, which lost 5 bases and 6 bases, there was a span of 15 bases.

The J gene is TRBJ1-5, the V gene TRBV28; D is uncertain. CDR1 is MDHEN, CDR2 SYDVKM, per germline. V shed 6 bases and J shed 5 bases, with 8 bases lying between them. The CDR3 contains 12 residues. CDR3 coding DNA: TGTGCCAGCAGACCTTCGGATCAGCCCCAGCATTTT. It yields the protein CASRPSDQPQHF.

V and J are TRBV5-6 and TRBJ2-3, with a possible D match to TRBD1 (5 bases). The CDR3 has 16 residues. CDR1 SGHDT and CDR2 YYEEEE come from the germline V gene. The V end was cut by 4 bases, the J end by 1 base, with 16 bases between. CDR3 in amino acids: CASSVSGYEGTDTQYF. DNA for the CDR3: TGTGCCAGCAGCGTGTCAGGGTATGAGGGCACAGATACGCAGTATTTT.

Note on this clone: Other DNA sequences in this specimen translate into the identical CDR3. The chain has TRBV18 and TRBJ1-1; the D gene is possibly TRBD1 (5 bases). Germline CDR1 reads KGHSH; CDR2 reads LQKENI. The CDR3 sequence is 14 residues long. Between the trimmed V and J ends, which lost 0 bases and 1 base, there was a span of 6 bases. CDR3 DNA sequence: TGTGCCAGCTCACCACCCGGGGGGAACACTGAAGCTTTCTTT. The encoded protein is CASSPPGGNTEAFF.

The chain joins TRBV6-6 to TRBJ2-6; D remains unclear. The CDR3 consists of 15 residues. Germline CDR1 is MNHNY and CDR2 is SVGAGI (reference sequence). Trimming removed 5 bases at V and 0 bases at J, with 8 bases between. The CDR3 spells CASSQTLSGANVLTF. The CDR3 coding sequence is TGTGCCAGCAGTCAGACCCTCTCTGGGGCCAACGTCCTGACTTTC.

This sequence joins TRBV6-6 and TRBJ2-7; no reliable D call. The germline V gene encodes CDR1 MNHNY and CDR2 SVGAGI (reference sequence). The CDR3 covers 14 residues. V lost 7 bases and J 1 base, leaving 14 bases between the germline ends. CDR3 amino acids: CASTLEKLSYEQYF. CDR3 coding DNA: TGTGCCAGCACGTTAGAAAAACTATCCTACGAGCAGTACTTC.

This rearrangement joins TRBV27 to TRBJ1-1; the match to TRBD1 covers 7 bases. The CDR3 runs 16 residues. Germline CDR1 reads MNHEY; CDR2 reads SMNVEV (reference sequence). V was clipped by 5 bases and J by 2 bases; unmatched bases: 11. The CDR3 spells CASSPDGGGGNTEAFF. The CDR3 nucleotides read TGTGCCAGCAGTCCAGATGGAGGGGGCGGCAACACTGAAGCTTTCTTT.

The chain couples TRBV6-6 to TRBJ2-7; D possibly corresponds to TRBD2 (7 bases). Trimming removed 5 bases at V and 3 bases at J, with 17 bases between. The germline CDR1 and CDR2 sequences are MNHNY and SVGAGI (reference sequence). The CDR3 extends over 15 amino acids. As DNA, the CDR3 is TGTGCCAGCAGTCCCTCTGGCGGGGGCGACTACGAGCAGTACTTC. Amino acid sequence: CASSPSGGGDYEQYF.

The CDR3 DNA reads as TGTGCCAGCATCCCCTCGAAACCGGCGGGCACTGAAGCTTTCTTT. It yields the protein CASIPSKPAGTEAFF. This sequence joins TRBV25-1 and TRBJ1-1; D unclear. With 7 bases removed from V and 4 bases from J, the gap between germline ends came to 19 bases. CDR3 length: 15 residues. CDR1 MGHDK and CDR2 SYGVNS come from the germline V gene.

CDR3 bases: TGTGCCAGCAGCTTAGATCATGACAGCAGTTGGGCCCAGCATTTT. Protein sequence: CASSLDHDSSWAQHF. This sequence joins TRBV11-2 and TRBJ1-5; D might be TRBD1 (5 bases). This CDR3 region has 15 residues. Germline CDR1 SGHAT, CDR2 FQNNGV. The V gene lost 0 bases and the J gene lost 11 bases, with 17 bases spanning the gap.

V and J are TRBV10-3 and TRBJ1-2; 10 bases are a match to TRBD1. CDR1 ENHRY and CDR2 SYGVKD come from the germline V gene. V lost 10 bases to trimming and J lost 8 bases; unmatched junction nucleotides: 13. The CDR3 is 14 amino acids. The CDR3 DNA follows: TGTGCCACCGTCCCGGGACAGGGGCGAGGCGGCTACACCTTC. This codes for CATVPGQGRGGYTF.

The chain combines TRBV7-9 with TRBJ1-1; D gene unclear. The V end lost 7 bases, the J end lost 1 base, and 10 bases lay between the germline ends. Germline assignment: CDR1 SEHNR and CDR2 FQNEAQ (reference sequence). This CDR3 has 13 residues. CDR3 DNA: TGTGCCAGCACCGCCCCTAGGAACACTGAAGCTTTCTTT. It encodes CASTAPRNTEAFF.

V gene TRBV5-1 combines with J gene TRBJ2-7; the D is unclear. V was shortened by 0 bases and J by 7 bases, with 5 bases between the two germline ends. The CDR3 covers 11 residues. CDR1 SGHRS and CDR2 YFSETQ come from the germline V gene. The CDR3 loop is CASSLDTEQYF. CDR3 coding DNA: TGCGCCAGCAGCTTGGATACAGAGCAGTACTTC.

The chain links TRBV5-4 to TRBJ2-1, with TRBD2 matching over 7 bases. The CDR3 has 16 residues. V dropped 0 bases and J dropped 6; count of bases not matched to a gene: 9. Germline lookup yields CDR1 SGHNT and CDR2 YYREEE (reference sequence). In DNA form, the CDR3 reads TGTGCCAGCAGCTTGGATGGCGGGAGCAACTTCAATGAGCAGTTCTTC. It yields the protein CASSLDGGSNFNEQFF.

V usage is TRBV19 and J usage is TRBJ1-3, with 8 bases fitting TRBD1. The CDR3 runs to 16 residues. Per germline, CDR1 LNHDA and CDR2 SQIVND (reference sequence). V lost 5 bases to trimming and J lost 3 bases; unmatched junction nucleotides: 9. For the CDR3, the DNA is TGTGCCAGTAGTCCCCGGACAGGGACCTTTGGAAACACCATATATTTT. Its protein product is CASSPRTGTFGNTIYF.

The chain uses TRBV11-2 and TRBJ2-7; either TRBD1 or TRBD2 may fit D (6 bases each). CDR3 size: 14 residues. V shed 5 bases and J shed 3 bases, with 14 bases lying between them. CDR1 is SGHAT, CDR2 FQNNGV, per germline. The CDR3 bases are TGTGCCAGCAGCCACCGGGGGCCGCTCTACGAGCAGTACTTC. This translates into CASSHRGPLYEQYF.

This rearrangement joins TRBV5-1 to TRBJ2-5, with D perhaps TRBD1 or TRBD2 (5 bases each). This CDR3 is built from 17 residues. V dropped 0 bases and J dropped 1 base, with 16 bases sitting between them. In germline, CDR1 is SGHRS, CDR2 YFSETQ. The CDR3 DNA follows: TGCGCCAGCAGCTTGGTGGGGGTTCCAGGGATCCAAGAGACCCAGTACTTC. This sequence encodes CASSLVGVPGIQETQYF.

V usage is TRBV21-1 and J usage is TRBJ2-7; the tabulated D call, TRBD2, remains unverified against the DNA. TRBV21-1 is labeled a pseudogene. The length of the CDR3 is 16 residues. This CDR3 reads CASSGAVSRGGFEQYF. In DNA form, the CDR3 reads TGTGCCAGCAGCGGGGCCGTTTCGCGGGGGGGCTTCGAGCAGTACTTC.